One sample yielded the 9 T cell receptor beta chains listed below, sequenced in a study of shared clonotypes between healthy human individuals. Naive CD8 isolation took CD45RO-negative cells positively selected for CCR7 and excluded terminally differentiated effector memory CD45RA+ cells. The repertoire was sequenced with immunoSEQ multiplex PCR; TCRdb's copy has only in-frame clones and lacks some. The table shows roughly 1,800,000 clones, with over 85% occurring only once. The sequenced sample consisted of naive CD8+ T cells sorted from blood. Receptor source: a man younger than 30 in good health.

The rearrangement links TRBV5-6 to TRBJ2-7, with D possibly matching TRBD1 (6 bases). Germline V gene sequence: CDR1 SGHDT, CDR2 YYEEEE. The CDR3 has 14 residues. V shed 3 bases and J shed 3 bases, with 13 bases lying between them. CDR3 DNA sequence: TGTGCCAGCAGCTGGGGGCCAGAGGACTACGAGCAGTACTTC. As protein: CASSWGPEDYEQYF.

CDR3 DNA: TGTGCCAGCAGTCCACAACTGGGGGGGAGGAACACTGAAGCTTTCTTT. Translated, it gives CASSPQLGGRNTEAFF. V usage is TRBV27 and J usage is TRBJ1-1, with D maybe TRBD1 (5 bases). Germline V gene lookup returns CDR1 MNHEY and CDR2 SMNVEV (reference sequence). This CDR3 region has 16 residues. V shed 5 bases and J shed 1 base, with 17 bases lying between them.

This chain joins TRBV2 and TRBJ2-2; D may be TRBD2 (6 bases). The germline V gene has CDR1 SNHLY and CDR2 FYNNEI. The CDR3 extends over 16 amino acids. V dropped 1 base and J dropped 5 bases, with 14 bases sitting between them. The DNA of the CDR3 is TGTGCCAGCAGTGAAGGGGAACTAGCAGGGACCGGGGAGCTGTTTTTT. This codes for CASSEGELAGTGELFF.

This clone was detected once. The gene calls are TRBV28 and TRBJ2-2; TRBD2 matches at 12 bases. Losses at the gene ends were 5 bases for V and 2 bases for J; bases not matched to a gene: 6. The V gene's germline CDR1 is MDHEN and CDR2 SYDVKM. CDR3 length: 17 amino acids. The CDR3 DNA reads as TGTGCCAGCAGTACCTGGACTAGCGGGACAAACACCGGGGAGCTGTTTTTT. It specifies CASSTWTSGTNTGELFF.

The V and J genes are TRBV11-2 and TRBJ2-5, with 9 bases that match TRBD1. In germline, CDR1 is SGHAT, CDR2 FQNNGV. The CDR3 is made up of 15 amino acids. Losses at the gene ends were 2 bases for V and 5 bases for J; bases not matched to a gene: 6. This CDR3 is CASSLIGTGTETQYF. In DNA form, the CDR3 reads TGTGCCAGCAGCTTAATCGGGACAGGGACGGAGACCCAGTACTTC. The whole variable domain, remainder taken from reference TRBV11-2 and TRBJ2-5, is EAGVAQSPRYKIIEKRQSVAFWCNPISGHATLYWYQQILGQGPKLLIQFQNNGVVDDSQLPKDRFSAERLKGVDSTLKIQPAKLEDSAVYLCASSLIGTGTETQYFGPGTRLLVL.

This chain joins TRBV15 and TRBJ2-5; D could derive from TRBD1 or TRBD2 (6 bases each). Per germline, CDR1 LNHNV and CDR2 YYDKDF (reference sequence). The CDR3 is 14 amino acids. The germline V and J ends were trimmed by 3 bases and 5 bases, with 13 bases remaining between them. CDR3 in amino acids: CATSRTQGRETQYF. CDR3 coding DNA: TGTGCCACCAGCAGGACTCAGGGGAGGGAGACCCAGTACTTC.

CDR3 nucleotide sequence: TGTGCCATCAGTGAGCCGGGGGACTATGGCTACACCTTC. Its protein product is CAISEPGDYGYTF. The chain has TRBV10-3 and TRBJ1-2, with a weak D call TRBD1 (5 bases). V dropped 2 bases and J dropped 3 bases, with 7 bases sitting between them. Germline values: CDR1 ENHRY, CDR2 SYGVKD. The CDR3 sequence is 13 residues long.

CDR3 nucleotide sequence: TGTGCCAGCAGCTTAGAGGGGATCGATGAGCAGTTCTTC. It is translated as CASSLEGIDEQFF. The chain employs TRBV11-3 and TRBJ2-1; unclear D gene. The germline gives CDR1 SGHNT, CDR2 YENEEA. V was shortened by 0 bases and J by 8 bases, with 8 bases between the two germline ends. There are 13 residues in the CDR3.

This sequence joins TRBV11-2 and TRBJ2-1; the match to TRBD2 covers 9 bases. The CDR3 loop spans 17 amino acids. CDR1 is SGHAT and CDR2 is FQNNGV in the germline V gene. Germline trimming cut 3 bases from V and 5 bases from J; bases unmatched to any gene: 11. The CDR3: CASSLGHLAGPHNEQFF. CDR3 sequence (DNA): TGTGCCAGCAGCTTGGGGCACCTAGCGGGACCCCACAATGAGCAGTTCTTC.